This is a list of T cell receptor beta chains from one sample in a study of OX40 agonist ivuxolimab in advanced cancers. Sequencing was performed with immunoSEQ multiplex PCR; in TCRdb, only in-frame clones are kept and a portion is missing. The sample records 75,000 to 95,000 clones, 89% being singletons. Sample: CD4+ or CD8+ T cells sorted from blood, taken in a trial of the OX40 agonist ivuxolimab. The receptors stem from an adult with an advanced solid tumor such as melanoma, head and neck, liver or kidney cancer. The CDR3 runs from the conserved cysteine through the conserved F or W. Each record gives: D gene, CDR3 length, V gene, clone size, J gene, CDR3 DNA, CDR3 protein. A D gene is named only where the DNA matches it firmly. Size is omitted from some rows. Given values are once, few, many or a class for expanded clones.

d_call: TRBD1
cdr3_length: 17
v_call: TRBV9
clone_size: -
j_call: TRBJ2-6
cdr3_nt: TGTGCCAGCAGCGAGGGACAGGGGTTCTCTGGGGCCAACGTCCTGACTTTC
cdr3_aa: CASSEGQGFSGANVLTF

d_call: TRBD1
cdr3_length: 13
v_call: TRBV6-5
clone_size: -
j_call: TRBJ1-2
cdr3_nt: TGTGCCAGCAGTGACACAGGGGAGGGGGGCTACACCTTC
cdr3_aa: CASSDTGEGGYTF

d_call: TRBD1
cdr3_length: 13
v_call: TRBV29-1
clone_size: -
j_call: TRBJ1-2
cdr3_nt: TGCAGCGTAACGGGACAGCCTAACTATGGCTACACCTTC
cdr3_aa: CSVTGQPNYGYTF

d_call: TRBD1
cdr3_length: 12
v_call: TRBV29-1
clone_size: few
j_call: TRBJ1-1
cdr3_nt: TGCAGCGTCGTACGGACAGGGGAAAGAGCTTTCTTT
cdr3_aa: CSVVRTGERAFF

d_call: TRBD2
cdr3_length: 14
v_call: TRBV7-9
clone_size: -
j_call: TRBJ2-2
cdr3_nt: TGTGCCAGCAGCCTTCTAGCGGCGAGCGGGGAGCTGTTTTTT
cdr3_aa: CASSLLAASGELFF

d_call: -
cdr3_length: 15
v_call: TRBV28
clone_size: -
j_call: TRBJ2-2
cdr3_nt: TGTGCCAGCAGTGTTATGCGGGCGAACACCGGGGAGCTGTTTTTT
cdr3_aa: CASSVMRANTGELFF

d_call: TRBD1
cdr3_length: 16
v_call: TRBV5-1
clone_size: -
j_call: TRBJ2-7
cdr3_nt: TGCGCCAGCAGCAGAGGACAGGGGGGCCCGAGCAACGAGCAGTACTTC
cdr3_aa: CASSRGQGGPSNEQYF

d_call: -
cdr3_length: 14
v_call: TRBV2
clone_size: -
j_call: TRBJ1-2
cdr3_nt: TGTGCCAGCAGTGAGGTGTGGCAGGGGTATGGCTACACCTTC
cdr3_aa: CASSEVWQGYGYTF

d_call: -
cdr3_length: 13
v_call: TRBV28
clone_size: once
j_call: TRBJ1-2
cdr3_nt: TGTGCCAGCACCCTAGGTGGCAGAAGAGGCTACACCTTC
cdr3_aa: CASTLGGRRGYTF

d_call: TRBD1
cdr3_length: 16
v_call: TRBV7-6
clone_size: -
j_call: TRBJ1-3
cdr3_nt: TGTGCCAGCAGCCTACACAGGGGGATCTCTGGAAACACCATATATTTT
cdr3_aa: CASSLHRGISGNTIYF

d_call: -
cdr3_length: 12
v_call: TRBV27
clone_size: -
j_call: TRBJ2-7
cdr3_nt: TGTGCCAGCAGTTTATCCGGCTACGAGCAGTACTTC
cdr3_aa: CASSLSGYEQYF

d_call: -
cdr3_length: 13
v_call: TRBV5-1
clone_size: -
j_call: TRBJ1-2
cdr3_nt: TGCGCCAGCAGCTTCTACAGGGAAAATGGCTACACCTTC
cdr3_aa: CASSFYRENGYTF

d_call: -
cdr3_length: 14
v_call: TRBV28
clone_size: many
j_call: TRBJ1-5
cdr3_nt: TGTGCCAGCAGCCGTAAGGGGGGCAATCAGCCCCAGCATTTT
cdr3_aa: CASSRKGGNQPQHF

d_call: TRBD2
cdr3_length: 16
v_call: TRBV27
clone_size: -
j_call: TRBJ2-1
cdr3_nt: TGTGCCAGCAGGATGACTAGCCTTCTCTCCTACAATGAGCAGTTCTTC
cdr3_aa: CASRMTSLLSYNEQFF

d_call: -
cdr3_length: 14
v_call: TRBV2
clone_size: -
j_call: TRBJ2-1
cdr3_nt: TGTGCCAGCAGTGCTGATGACGTATACAATGAGCAGTTCTTC
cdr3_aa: CASSADDVYNEQFF

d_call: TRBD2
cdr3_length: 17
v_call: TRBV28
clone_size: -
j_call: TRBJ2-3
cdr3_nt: TGTGCCAGCAGTTTCCGGACTAGCGGGAGTATGGCCTATACGCAGTATTTT
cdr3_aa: CASSFRTSGSMAYTQYF

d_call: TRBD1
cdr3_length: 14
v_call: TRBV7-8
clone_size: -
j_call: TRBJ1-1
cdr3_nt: TGTGCCAGCAGCTTAGAGGCAGGGGGCACTGAAGCTTTCTTT
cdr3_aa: CASSLEAGGTEAFF

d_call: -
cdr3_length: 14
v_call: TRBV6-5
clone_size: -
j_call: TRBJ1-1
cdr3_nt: TGTGCCAGCAGTTACAGGGAAAGGGCCACTGAAGCTTTCTTT
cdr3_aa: CASSYRERATEAFF

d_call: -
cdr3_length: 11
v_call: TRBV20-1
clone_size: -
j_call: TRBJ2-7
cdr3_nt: TGCAGTGCTAGAGATCTCTTCGAGCAGTACTTC
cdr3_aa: CSARDLFEQYF

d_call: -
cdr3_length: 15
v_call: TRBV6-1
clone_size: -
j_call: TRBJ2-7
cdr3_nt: TGTGCCAGCACTCTTAGGGTCCTCCTGGGTAGGGAGCAGTACTTC
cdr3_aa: CASTLRVLLGREQYF

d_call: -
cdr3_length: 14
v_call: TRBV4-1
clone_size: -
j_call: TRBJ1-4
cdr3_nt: TGCGCCAGCAGCCGGATGGGGAGAAGTGAAAAACTGTTTTTT
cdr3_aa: CASSRMGRSEKLFF

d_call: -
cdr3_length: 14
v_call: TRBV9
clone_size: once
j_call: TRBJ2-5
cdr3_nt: TGTGCCAGCAGCCCATCGGGGGCAGAAGAGACCCAGTACTTC
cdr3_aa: CASSPSGAEETQYF

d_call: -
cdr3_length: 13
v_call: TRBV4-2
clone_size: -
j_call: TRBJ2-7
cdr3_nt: TGTGCCAGCAGCCCTCGATCTTTCGGCGAGCAGTACTTC
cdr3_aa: CASSPRSFGEQYF

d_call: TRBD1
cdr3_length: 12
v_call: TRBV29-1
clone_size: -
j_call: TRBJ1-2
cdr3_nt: TGCAGCACCCGACAGGGGGAAGCTGGCTACACCTTC
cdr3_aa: CSTRQGEAGYTF

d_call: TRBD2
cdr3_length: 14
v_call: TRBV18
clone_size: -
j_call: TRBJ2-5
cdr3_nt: TGTGCCAGCTCATGGGGGACTAGCGAAGAGACCCAGTACTTC
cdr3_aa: CASSWGTSEETQYF

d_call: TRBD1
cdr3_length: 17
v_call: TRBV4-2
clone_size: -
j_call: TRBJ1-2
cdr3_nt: TGTGCCAGCAGCCAAGTCGGGGGGGACAGGGAGTCCTATGGCTACACCTTC
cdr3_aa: CASSQVGGDRESYGYTF

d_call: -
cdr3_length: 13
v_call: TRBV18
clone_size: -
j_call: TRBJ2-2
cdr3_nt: TGTGCCAGCCCCTATGGAAACACCGGGGAGCTGTTTTTT
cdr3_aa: CASPYGNTGELFF

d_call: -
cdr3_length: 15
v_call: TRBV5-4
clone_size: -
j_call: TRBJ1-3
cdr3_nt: TGTGCCAGCAGCTTGGCCAAGGATGGTGGAAACACCATATATTTT
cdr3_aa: CASSLAKDGGNTIYF

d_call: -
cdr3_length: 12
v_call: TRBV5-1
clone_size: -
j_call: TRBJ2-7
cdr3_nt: TGCGCCAGCAGCTTGGGGGCTTATGAGCAGTACTTC
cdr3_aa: CASSLGAYEQYF

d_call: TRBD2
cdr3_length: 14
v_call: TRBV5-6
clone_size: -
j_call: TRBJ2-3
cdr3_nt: TGTGCCAGCAGTTTCGAGCGGGGGCGCGGGACGCAGTATTTT
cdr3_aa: CASSFERGRGTQYF

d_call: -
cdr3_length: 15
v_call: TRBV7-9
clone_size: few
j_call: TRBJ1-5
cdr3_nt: TGTGCCAGCAGCTTAGCCGGCGGGCGCAATCAGCCCCAGCATTTT
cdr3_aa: CASSLAGGRNQPQHF

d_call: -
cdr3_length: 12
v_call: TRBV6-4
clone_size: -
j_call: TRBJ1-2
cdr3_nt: TGTGCCAGCAGTGACAATAACTATGGCTACACCTTC
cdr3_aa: CASSDNNYGYTF

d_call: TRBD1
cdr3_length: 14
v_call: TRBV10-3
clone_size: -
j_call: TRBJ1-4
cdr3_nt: TGTGCCATCAGTGAGGGGACAGCAAATGAAAAACTGTTTTTT
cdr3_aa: CAISEGTANEKLFF

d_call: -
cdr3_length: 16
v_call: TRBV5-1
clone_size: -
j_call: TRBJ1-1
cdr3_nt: TGCGCCAGCAGCTTGGTGAGGGGGACCCTGAACACTGAAGCTTTCTTT
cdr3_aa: CASSLVRGTLNTEAFF

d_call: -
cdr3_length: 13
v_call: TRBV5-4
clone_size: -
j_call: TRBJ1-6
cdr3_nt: TGTGCCAGCAGCTTGGCCAGCAATTCACCCCTCCACTTT
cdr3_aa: CASSLASNSPLHF

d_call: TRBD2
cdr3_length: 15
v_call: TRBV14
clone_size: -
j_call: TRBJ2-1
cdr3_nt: TGTGCCAGCAGCCCAACTAGCGGGGGTGGTAATGAGCAGTTCTTC
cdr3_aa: CASSPTSGGGNEQFF